Here is one T cell receptor (beta chain) with its context. Antigen: not known. Using unique molecular identifiers, the investigators prepared the TCRbeta library. TCRdb re-analysed the PCR reads in MiXCR, keeping a single row per CDR3 protein. The sample carries roughly 570,000 distinct CDR3 sequences, 25% to 30% recorded once. V lost 3 bases, J lost 0 bases, and 6 bases lay in between. From germline, CDR1 is SQVTM and CDR2 ANQGSEA. The CDR3 contains 12 residues. These data come from a study of T-cell reconstitution after alpha-beta-depleted transplantation in children. Study outcomes and limitations: Among T cells one year after transplant, newly produced cells accounted for most counts and diversity.

This clonotype was sampled from a boy under three years old with Wiskott-Aldrich syndrome, due to receive a stem cell transplant. The chain uses TRBV29-1 and TRBJ2-7; D gene uncertain. Sequencing used PBMCs, obtained before TCRalphabeta/CD19-depleted stem cell transplant. The CDR3 region is CSVETDSYEQYF. Here the CDR3 DNA reads TGCAGCGTTGAGACGGACTCCTACGAGCAGTACTTC.